This T cell receptor beta chain derives from a study of spatial heterogeneity in lung cancer. Whole-study findings and limits: For expanded intratumoral alpha and beta TCRs, counts tracked tumor mutation counts.

Germline V gene lookup returns CDR1 GTSNPN and CDR2 SVGIG (reference sequence). This CDR3 is 13 amino acids long. Trimming stripped 6 bases from V and 11 bases from J, with 22 bases between. Each TCR cDNA molecule bore a unique molecular identifier. TCRdb reprocessed the 5' RACE reads with MiXCR, giving one entry per CDR3 protein. Of some 15,000 distinct CDR3 sequences listed, 6.5% to 8% are singletons. This clonotype was seen more than once but under ten times. Antigen: not known. Indicated time point: sample taken at primary tumor resection. The approximately 79 donors had untreated early-stage non-small cell lung cancer. Material for sequencing was whole RNA from tumor, nontumor lung or frozen PBMC, left unsorted.

V and J are TRBV30 and TRBJ1-1, with a possible D match to TRBD1 (6 bases). The sample consisted of lung tumor tissue, taken at surgery. This clonotype originated in a male donor with early-stage non-small cell lung cancer. CDR3 in DNA: TGTGCCTGCCCCCGAGGGACGACAGGAGTGGCTTTCTTT. Translated: CACPRGTTGVAFF.